This T cell receptor beta chain was identified during a study of blood T cell repertoires in COVID-19. V dropped 3 bases and J dropped 0; count of bases not matched to a gene: 11. Germline CDR1 and CDR2: SGDLS and YYNGEE. The CDR3 is 18 residues long. Ten or more counts support this clone. As handled by the study authors: It was from reference gene primer amplification that nucleated cell counts were estimated. Only in-frame clones appear in the TCRdb table, and some are missing; sequencing was by immunoSEQ multiplex PCR. V and J calls and clone size come straight from that table; D and trimming were deduced from the DNA. This sample yields about 250,000 clones, of which about 89% are seen a single time; around 1.5% belongs to the top ten.

Sequences were obtained from peripheral blood. This chain connects TRBV9 to TRBJ1-3; 8 bases align to TRBD1. This TCR was sampled from a woman in her sixties or seventies who had recovered from COVID-19. This CDR3 reads CASSARDRPQISGNTIYF. CDR3 DNA sequence: TGTGCCAGCAGCGCCCGGGACAGGCCCCAAATCTCTGGAAACACCATATATTTT.